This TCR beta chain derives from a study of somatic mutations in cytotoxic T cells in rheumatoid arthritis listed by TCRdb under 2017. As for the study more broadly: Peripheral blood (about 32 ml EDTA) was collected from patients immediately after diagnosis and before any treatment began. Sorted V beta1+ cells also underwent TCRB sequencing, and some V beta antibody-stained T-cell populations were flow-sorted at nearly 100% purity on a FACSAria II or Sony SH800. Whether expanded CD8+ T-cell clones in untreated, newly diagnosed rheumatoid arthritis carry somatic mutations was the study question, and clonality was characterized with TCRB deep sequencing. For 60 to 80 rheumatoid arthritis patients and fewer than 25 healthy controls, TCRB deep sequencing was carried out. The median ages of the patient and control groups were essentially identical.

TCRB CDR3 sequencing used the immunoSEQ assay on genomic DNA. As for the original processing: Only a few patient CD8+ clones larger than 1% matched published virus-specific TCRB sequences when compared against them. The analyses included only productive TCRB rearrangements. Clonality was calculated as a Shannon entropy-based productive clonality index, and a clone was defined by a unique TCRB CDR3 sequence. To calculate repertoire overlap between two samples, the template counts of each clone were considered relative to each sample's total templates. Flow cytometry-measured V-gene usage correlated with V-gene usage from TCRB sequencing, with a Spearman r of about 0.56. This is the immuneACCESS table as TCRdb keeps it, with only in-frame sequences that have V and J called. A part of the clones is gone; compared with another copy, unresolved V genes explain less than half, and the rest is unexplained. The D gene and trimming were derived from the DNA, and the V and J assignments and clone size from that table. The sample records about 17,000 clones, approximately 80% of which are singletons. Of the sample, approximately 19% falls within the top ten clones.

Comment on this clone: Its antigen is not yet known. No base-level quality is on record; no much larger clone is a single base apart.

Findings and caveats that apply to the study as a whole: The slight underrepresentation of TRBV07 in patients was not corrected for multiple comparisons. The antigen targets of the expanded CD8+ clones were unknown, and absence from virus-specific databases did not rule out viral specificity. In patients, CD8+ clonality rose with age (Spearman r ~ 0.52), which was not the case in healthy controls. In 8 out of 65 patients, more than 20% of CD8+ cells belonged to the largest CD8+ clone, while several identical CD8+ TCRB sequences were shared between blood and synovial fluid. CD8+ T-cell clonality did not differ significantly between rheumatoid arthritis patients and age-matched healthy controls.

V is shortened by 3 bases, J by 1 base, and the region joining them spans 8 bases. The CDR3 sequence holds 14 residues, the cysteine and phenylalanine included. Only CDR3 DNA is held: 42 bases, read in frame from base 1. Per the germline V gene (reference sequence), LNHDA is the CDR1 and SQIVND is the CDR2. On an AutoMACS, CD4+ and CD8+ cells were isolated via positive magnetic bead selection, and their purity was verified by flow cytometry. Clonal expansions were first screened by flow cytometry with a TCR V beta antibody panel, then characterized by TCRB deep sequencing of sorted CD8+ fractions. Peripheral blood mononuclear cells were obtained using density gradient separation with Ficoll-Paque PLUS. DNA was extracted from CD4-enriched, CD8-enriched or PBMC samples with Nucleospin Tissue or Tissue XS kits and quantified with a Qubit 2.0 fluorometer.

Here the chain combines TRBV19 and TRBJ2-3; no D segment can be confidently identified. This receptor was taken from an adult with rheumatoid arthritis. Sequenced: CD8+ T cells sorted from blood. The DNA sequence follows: TGTGCCAGTAGTATCCTTGGAGGCACAGATACGCAGTATTTT. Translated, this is CASSILGGTDTQYF.